This TCR beta chain originates from a study of post-analysis software for immune sequencing data. Whole-study context: Relapsing-remitting, secondary progressive and progressive-relapsing courses of multiple sclerosis were included. The study's findings and limits: When compared against controls, multiple sclerosis patients showed significantly lower normalized Chao1 diversity. Patients carried several TRBV segments more frequently than controls did, and TRBV5-6, TRBV5-1 and TRBV20-1 were among them.

On this clonotype: What it binds is unknown.

The CDR3 loop spans 12 amino acids. Trimming removed 4 bases from V and 6 bases from J, with 10 bases in between. The germline gives CDR1 SGDLS, CDR2 YYNGEE. TCR beta libraries were prepared from cDNA with unique molecular identifiers. It was from roughly 1 to 10 million T cells that approximately 500,000 cDNA molecules came. From the PCR reads, TCRdb called clonotypes with MiXCR, one entry per CDR3 protein. Here the sample spans approximately 250,000 distinct CDR3 sequences, about 38% being singletons. Specimen: blood. This sequence was found in a girl between 10 and 17 years old with multiple sclerosis. This rearrangement joins TRBV9 to TRBJ1-2; tentative D call: TRBD1 (5 bases). This CDR3 reads CASSFGTHGYTF. The CDR3 coding sequence is TGTGCCAGCAGCTTCGGGACGCATGGCTACACCTTC.